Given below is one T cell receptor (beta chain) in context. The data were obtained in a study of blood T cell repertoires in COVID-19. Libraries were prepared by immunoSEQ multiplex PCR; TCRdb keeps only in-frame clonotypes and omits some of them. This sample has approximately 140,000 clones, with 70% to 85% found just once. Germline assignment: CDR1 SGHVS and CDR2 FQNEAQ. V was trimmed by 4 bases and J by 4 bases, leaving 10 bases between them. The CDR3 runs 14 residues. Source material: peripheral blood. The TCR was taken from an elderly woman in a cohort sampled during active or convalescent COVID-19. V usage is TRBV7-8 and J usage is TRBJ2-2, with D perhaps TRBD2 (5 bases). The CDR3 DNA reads TGTGCCAGCAGCTACCTAGCAACCACCGGGGAGCTGTTTTTT. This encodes CASSYLATTGELFF.